This TCR beta chain was retrieved from a study of blood T cell repertoires in COVID-19. In the study overall: Italy, Spain and the United States were the sources of the convalescent and acute COVID-19 samples. PBMCs, B-cell-depleted T cells, or T cells were the source of the cDNA or gDNA that made up the material.

How the authors handled the data: The authors estimated nucleated cell counts from reference gene primer amplification. Using immunoSEQ multiplex PCR, the repertoire was profiled, and TCRdb retains in-frame clones only, with some absent. For V, J and clone size, that table is used; D and trimming come from the DNA. The table includes about 250,000 clones, 82% detected once. The CDR3 runs to 15 residues. The V segment lost 4 bases and the J segment 3 bases; nucleotides outside the gene matches: 6. From germline, CDR1 is MDHEN and CDR2 SYDVKM. V is TRBV28 and J is TRBJ2-7; 10 bases are shared with TRBD2. Sequenced: peripheral blood. The clonotype comes from a woman aged 80 or older with active or convalescent COVID-19. The CDR3 nucleotides read TGTGCCAGCAGTTCCCCGGGACTAGCGTTCTACGAGCAGTACTTC. Protein: CASSSPGLAFYEQYF.